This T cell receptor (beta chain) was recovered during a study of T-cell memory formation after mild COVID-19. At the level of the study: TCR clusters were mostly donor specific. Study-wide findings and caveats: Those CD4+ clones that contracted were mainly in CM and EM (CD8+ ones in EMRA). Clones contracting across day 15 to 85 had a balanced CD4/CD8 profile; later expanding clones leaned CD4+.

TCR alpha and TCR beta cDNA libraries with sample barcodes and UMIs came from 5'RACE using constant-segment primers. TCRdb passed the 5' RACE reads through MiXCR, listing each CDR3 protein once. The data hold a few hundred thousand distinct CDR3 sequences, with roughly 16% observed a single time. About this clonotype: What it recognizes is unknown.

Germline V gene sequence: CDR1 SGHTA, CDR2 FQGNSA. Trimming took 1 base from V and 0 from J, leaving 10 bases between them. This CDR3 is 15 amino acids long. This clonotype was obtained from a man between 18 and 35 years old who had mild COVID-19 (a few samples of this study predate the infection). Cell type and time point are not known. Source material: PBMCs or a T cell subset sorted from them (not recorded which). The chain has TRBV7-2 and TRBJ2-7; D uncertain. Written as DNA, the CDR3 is TGTGCCAGCAGCTTAGATGGCCCTAGCTCCTACGAGCAGTACTTC. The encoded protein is CASSLDGPSSYEQYF.